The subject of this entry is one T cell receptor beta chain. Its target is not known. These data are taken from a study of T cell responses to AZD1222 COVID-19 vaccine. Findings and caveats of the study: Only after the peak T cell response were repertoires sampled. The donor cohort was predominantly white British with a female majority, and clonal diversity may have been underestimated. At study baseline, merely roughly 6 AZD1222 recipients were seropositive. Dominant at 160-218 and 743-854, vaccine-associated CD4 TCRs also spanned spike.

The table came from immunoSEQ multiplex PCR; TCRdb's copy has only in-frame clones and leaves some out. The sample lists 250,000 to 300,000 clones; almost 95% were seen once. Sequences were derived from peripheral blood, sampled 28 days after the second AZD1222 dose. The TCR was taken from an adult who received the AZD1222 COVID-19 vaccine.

In DNA form, the CDR3 reads TGCGCCAGCAGCCTCCAGACAGATAATAATTCACCCCTCCACTTT. It codes for CASSLQTDNNSPLHF. V usage is TRBV5-1 and J usage is TRBJ1-6, with a tentative D call TRBD1 (5 bases). V was clipped by 4 bases and J by 5 bases, with 13 bases between them. Germline values: CDR1 SGHRS, CDR2 YFSETQ. This CDR3 spans 15 amino acids.